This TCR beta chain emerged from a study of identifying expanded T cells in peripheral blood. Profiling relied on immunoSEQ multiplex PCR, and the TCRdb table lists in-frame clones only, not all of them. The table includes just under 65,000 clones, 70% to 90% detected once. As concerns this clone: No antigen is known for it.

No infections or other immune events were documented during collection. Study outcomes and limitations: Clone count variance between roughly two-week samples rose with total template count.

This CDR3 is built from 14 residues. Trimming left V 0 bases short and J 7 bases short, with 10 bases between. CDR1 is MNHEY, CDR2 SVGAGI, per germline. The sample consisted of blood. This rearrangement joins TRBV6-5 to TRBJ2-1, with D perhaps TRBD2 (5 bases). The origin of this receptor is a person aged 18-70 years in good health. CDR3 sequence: CASSYSGGRNEQFF. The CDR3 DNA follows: TGTGCCAGCAGTTACTCTGGAGGTAGGAATGAGCAGTTCTTC.